These 6 T cell receptor beta chains originate from one sample sequenced in a study of T cells after posttransplantation cyclophosphamide. Busulfan-fludarabine conditioning, marrow transplant, and cyclophosphamide on days +3 and +4 were administered. Here immunoSEQ multiplex PCR was the method, and the copy in TCRdb shows in-frame clones only, minus some. The sample has thousands of clones, none seen only once. The source material was PBMCs, sampled after allogeneic stem cell transplant with posttransplant cyclophosphamide. These receptors came from a female patient aged 50-59 years who received an allogeneic stem cell transplant from an unrelated donor, was CMV-positive, and had acute GVHD only. Some T cells may be the graft donor's.

Many counts were recorded for this clone. The chain carries TRBV18 and TRBJ2-7; 8 positions agree with TRBD1. Germline CDR1 KGHSH, CDR2 LQKENI. The CDR3 is 13 residues long. V trimming: 2 bases; J trimming: 6 bases; junction bases outside the gene matches: 3. This CDR3 reads CASSPNGQGEQYF. DNA for the CDR3: TGTGCCAGCTCACCAAACGGACAGGGCGAGCAGTACTTC.

This clone is labeled medium-sized. The V and J genes are TRBV5-6 and TRBJ2-7; possibly TRBD1 for D (6 bases). The ends were cut back, 4 bases at V and 4 bases at J, with 12 bases in the middle. The length of the CDR3 is 13 residues. Germline lookup yields CDR1 SGHDT and CDR2 YYEEEE. CDR3 region: CASSHGTPYEQYF. In DNA, the CDR3 is TGTGCCAGCAGCCATGGGACACCTTACGAGCAGTACTTC. The variable domain in full, completed from reference TRBV5-6 and TRBJ2-7, reads DAGVTQSPTHLIKTRGQQVTLRCSPKSGHDTVSWYQQALGQGPQFIFQYYEEEERQRGNFPDRFSGHQFPNYSSELNVNALLLGDSALYLCASSHGTPYEQYFGPGTRLTVT.

In this sample, this clone turned up a few times. This specimen includes other DNA sequences encoding the same CDR3. The chain joins TRBV4-3 to TRBJ2-7; perhaps TRBD2 as D (5 bases). With 0 bases removed from V and 2 bases from J, the gap between germline ends came to 14 bases. This CDR3 is 16 amino acids long. Germline-derived CDR1 and CDR2 are LGHNA and YSLEER. The CDR3 coding sequence is TGCGCCAGCAGCCAAGAACCCAGCGGAAGGGCCTACGAGCAGTACTTC. This gives the protein CASSQEPSGRAYEQYF.

This clone was observed at least ten times. The rearrangement links TRBV7-2 to TRBJ1-5; possibly TRBD1 for D (5 bases). Germline CDR1 SGHTA, CDR2 FQGNSA. The CDR3 loop spans 13 amino acids. Trimming took 5 bases from V and 7 from J, leaving 12 bases between them. CDR3: CASSPRVDQPQHF. In DNA form, the CDR3 reads TGTGCCAGCAGCCCCAGGGTGGACCAGCCCCAGCATTTT.

Many counts were recorded for this clone. CDR3 nucleotides: TGCGCCAGCAGCTTGGTAGGGGGCGACTATGGCTACACCTTC. Amino acids: CASSLVGGDYGYTF. The rearrangement joins TRBV5-1 to TRBJ1-2; 7 nucleotides agree with TRBD1. V shed 0 bases, J shed 3 bases, and the junction held 2 bases outside the gene matches. Germline V gene lookup returns CDR1 SGHRS and CDR2 YFSETQ. The CDR3 is 14 amino acids. The full variable domain, its missing parts supplied by reference TRBV5-1 and TRBJ1-2, is KAGVTQTPRYLIKTRGQQVTLSCSPISGHRSVSWYQQTPGQGLQFLFEYFSETQRNKGNFPGRFSGRQFSNSRSEMNVSTLELGDSALYLCASSLVGGDYGYTFGSGTRLTVV.

This clone has only a few counts. J is TRBJ2-5 and V is TRBV7-2; D gene uncertain. From germline, CDR1 is SGHTA and CDR2 FQGNSA. This CDR3 comprises 14 residues. The V end lost 1 base, the J end lost 5 bases, and 11 bases lay between the germline ends. In nucleotides, the CDR3 is TGTGCCAGCAGCTTAGATTGGTCCGGGGAGACCCAGTACTTC. It yields the protein CASSLDWSGETQYF.